This T cell receptor beta chain was documented in a study of cytomegalovirus exposure and HLA in healthy donors. General observations from the study: Reports showed the classifier diagnosing cytomegalovirus status with high specificity and sensitivity.

Both 60 Vbeta primers and 13 Jbeta primers went into the PCR. In the original analysis: A later analysis tallied tens of millions of unique TCR beta chains, around 12 million of them shared. The assay was immunoSEQ multiplex PCR, and TCRdb's table has in-frame clones only and misses some. V and J calls and clone size are given by that table; D and trimming were obtained from the DNA. The table lists under 200,000 clones, roughly 79% of them singletons. Germline trimming cut 7 bases from V and 4 bases from J; bases unmatched to any gene: 6. The CDR3 is 14 residues long. Germline V gene data show CDR1 as SGHTA and CDR2 as FQGNSA. Comments on this clone: The target antigen is unknown.

The sequence came from a woman aged 50 to 60 in good health and CMV-seronegative. The rearrangement uses TRBV7-2 and TRBJ2-3, with 9 bases fitting TRBD1. Specimen: PBMCs. The CDR3 sequence: CASTLTGGPDTQYF. CDR3 sequence (DNA): TGTGCCAGCACCCTTACAGGGGGCCCAGATACGCAGTATTTT.